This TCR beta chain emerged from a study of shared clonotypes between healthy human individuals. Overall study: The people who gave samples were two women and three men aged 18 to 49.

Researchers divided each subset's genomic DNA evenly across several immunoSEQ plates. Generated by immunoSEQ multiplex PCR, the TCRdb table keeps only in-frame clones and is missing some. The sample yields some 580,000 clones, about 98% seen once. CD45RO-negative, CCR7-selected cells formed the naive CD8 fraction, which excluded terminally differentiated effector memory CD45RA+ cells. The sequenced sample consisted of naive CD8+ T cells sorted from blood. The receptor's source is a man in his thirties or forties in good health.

CDR3 in DNA: TGTGCCAGCAGCCCCCAGGGGGTCTCCTACGAGCAGTACTTC. Encoded protein: CASSPQGVSYEQYF. The J gene is TRBJ2-7, the V gene TRBV7-8; TRBD1 matches 7 bases. The V gene's germline CDR1 is SGHVS and CDR2 FQNEAQ. V lost 5 bases, J lost 0 bases, and 4 bases stayed unmatched. The CDR3 extends over 14 amino acids.